Detailed here is one T cell receptor beta chain. What it recognizes is unknown. Several immunoSEQ plates held equal portions of the genomic DNA taken from each subset. Libraries were prepared by immunoSEQ multiplex PCR; TCRdb keeps only in-frame clonotypes and omits some of them. Of roughly 1,100,000 clones listed, approximately 68% were seen once; the top ten hold roughly 1.5%. This specimen belongs to a study of shared clonotypes between healthy human individuals. Findings and caveats of the study: Among the subsets, naive ones generally showed larger estimated richness than memory ones. Researchers sampled blood only, noting tissue repertoires likely differ.

The clonotype was recovered from a man between 18 and 35 years old in good health. Sequenced material: memory CD4+ T cells sorted from blood. Stated subset: CD45RA-negative fraction.

The CDR3, as DNA: TGCGCCAGCAGCCAAGCGGGGCTACTCTCCTACAATGAGCAGTTCTTC. This codes for CASSQAGLLSYNEQFF. J is TRBJ2-1 and V is TRBV4-1, with D perhaps given as TRBD1 or TRBD2 (5 bases each). Germline V gives CDR1 MGHRA, CDR2 YSYEKL. V gave up 1 base and J gave up 0 bases, with 10 bases separating them. The CDR3 runs 16 residues.